The 22 T cell receptor beta chains reported below all come from one sample, sequenced in a study of OX40 agonist ivuxolimab in advanced cancers. The repertoire was sequenced with immunoSEQ multiplex PCR; TCRdb's copy has only in-frame clones and lacks some. This table holds about 77,000 clones, around nine tenths found once. Sequencing used CD4+ or CD8+ T cells sorted from blood, obtained in a trial of the OX40 agonist ivuxolimab. All receptors derive from an adult with an advanced solid tumor such as melanoma, head and neck, liver or kidney cancer.

J is TRBJ2-5 and V is TRBV15; tentative D call: TRBD2 (6 bases). Germline V gives CDR1 LNHNV, CDR2 YYDKDF (reference sequence). V dropped 1 base and J dropped 4 bases, with 7 bases sitting between them. The CDR3 runs to 13 residues. CDR3 in DNA: TGTGCCACCAGCAGAGCCGGGGGAGAGACCCAGTACTTC. Translated, it gives CATSRAGGETQYF.

This sequence joins TRBV27 and TRBJ2-7; maybe TRBD2 (5 bases). The germline V gene has CDR1 MNHEY and CDR2 SMNVEV (reference sequence). CDR3 length: 16 amino acids. The V and J ends lost 6 bases and 7 bases respectively, with 25 bases between them. The DNA of the CDR3 is TGTGCCAGCAGACTTAGCGCCCGGGCGGACTCTAGGGAGCAGTACTTC. Translation: CASRLSARADSREQYF.

The chain employs TRBV10-3 and TRBJ1-5, with D perhaps matching TRBD1 (6 bases). This CDR3 is 15 amino acids long. The V gene's germline CDR1 is ENHRY and CDR2 SYGVKD. V was pared by 6 bases and J by 0 bases, with 12 bases between. The CDR3 DNA follows: TGTGCCATCAGATCGGACAGTACTAGCAATCAGCCCCAGCATTTT. This gives the protein CAIRSDSTSNQPQHF.

The chain combines TRBV29-1 with TRBJ2-1, with D perhaps TRBD2 (6 bases). Trimming removed 7 bases from V and 6 bases from J, with 16 bases in between. Germline V gives CDR1 SQVTM, CDR2 ANQGSEA. This CDR3 has 13 residues. CDR3 region: CSGRARWGNEQFF. The CDR3 nucleotides are TGCAGCGGGAGGGCGAGATGGGGCAATGAGCAGTTCTTC.

The chain recombines TRBV9 with TRBJ2-2; TRBD2 matches 8 bases. V trimming: 4 bases; J trimming: 6 bases; junction bases outside the gene matches: 5. The CDR3 covers 14 residues. The V gene's germline CDR1 is SGDLS and CDR2 YYNGEE. The CDR3 loop is CASSPLAGPGELFF. CDR3 DNA: TGTGCCAGCAGCCCATTAGCGGGGCCCGGGGAGCTGTTTTTT.

This chain links TRBV29-1 with TRBJ1-2; 9 positions match TRBD1. Trimming at V came to 7 bases and at J to 8 bases, leaving 5 bases not matched to a gene. The CDR3 loop spans 11 amino acids. CDR1 is SQVTM and CDR2 is ANQGSEA in the germline V gene. For the CDR3, the DNA is TGCAGCGCCGGGACAGGGTGGGGCTACACCTTC. This encodes CSAGTGWGYTF.

This chain connects TRBV10-3 to TRBJ2-7, with 8 bases matching TRBD2. CDR1 ENHRY and CDR2 SYGVKD come from the germline V gene. CDR3 length: 14 residues. J lost 2 bases, V lost 6 bases, and 6 bases had no gene match. The CDR3 DNA reads as TGTGCCATCAGCCCCAGCGGGAGTCCCTACGAGCAGTACTTC. Translation gives CAISPSGSPYEQYF.

This clone was observed a single time. The chain is built from TRBV7-2 and TRBJ2-1, with D perhaps TRBD1 (6 bases). Germline V gives CDR1 SGHTA, CDR2 FQGNSA. The CDR3 extends over 13 amino acids. V lost 5 bases and J lost 9, with 14 bases in between. The CDR3, as DNA: TGTGCCAGCAGCCCGGACAGACGGGGTGAGCAGTTCTTC. Translation gives CASSPDRRGEQFF.

This chain uses TRBV2 with TRBJ1-5, with D hard to call. The V gene lost 3 bases and the J gene lost 3 bases, with 6 bases spanning the gap. Looked up from germline, CDR1 is SNHLY and CDR2 is FYNNEI. The length of the CDR3 is 13 residues. CDR3 amino acids: CASSDRFNQPQHF. The DNA of the CDR3 is TGTGCCAGCAGTGACAGATTCAATCAGCCCCAGCATTTT.

This clone has more than one count but fewer than ten. The chain joins TRBV5-1 to TRBJ1-5; 9 bases fit TRBD1. CDR1 and CDR2 from the germline V gene are SGHRS and YFSETQ. The CDR3 consists of 15 residues. V shed 2 bases and J 5 bases; nucleotides not matched to a gene: 5. The CDR3 region is CASSLNTGGDQPQHF. For the CDR3, the DNA is TGCGCCAGCAGCTTAAACACAGGGGGCGATCAGCCCCAGCATTTT.

Written as DNA, the CDR3 is TGTGCCAGCACTCCCGGATCTGGCTACACCTTC. Protein product: CASTPGSGYTF. The chain joins TRBV6-1 to TRBJ1-2, with no clear D. Germline V CDR1 and CDR2: MNHNS, SASEGT. The V end lost 7 bases, the J end lost 7 bases, and 10 bases lay between the germline ends. CDR3 length equals 11 residues.

The V gene is TRBV19, the J gene TRBJ1-2; D is ambiguous. Germline V lookup: CDR1 LNHDA, CDR2 SQIVND (reference sequence). V shed 5 bases and J shed 8 bases, with 15 bases lying between them. CDR3 length: 13 residues. The CDR3 DNA reads as TGTGCCAGTAGTGGCCCGACCTTAAGAGGCTACACCTTC. Translation gives CASSGPTLRGYTF.

The chain recombines TRBV4-1 with TRBJ2-7; D gene uncertain. The germline V and J ends were trimmed by 2 bases and 1 base, with 15 bases remaining between them. CDR3 length equals 16 residues. Germline CDR1 MGHRA, CDR2 YSYEKL. CDR3 protein: CASSQFALPLSYEQYF. The CDR3 DNA is TGCGCCAGCAGCCAATTCGCCCTCCCCTTATCCTACGAGCAGTACTTC.

The chain is built from TRBV13 and TRBJ2-2; D tentatively reads TRBD1 or TRBD2 (5 bases each). Trimming took 7 bases from V and 5 from J, leaving 20 bases between them. The CDR3 runs to 16 residues. Looked up from germline, CDR1 is PRHDT and CDR2 is FYEKMQ (reference sequence). The DNA of the CDR3 is TGTGCCAGCACTCGGGGCATCGATCCGGGGACCGGGGAGCTGTTTTTT. It encodes CASTRGIDPGTGELFF.

The chain has TRBV28 and TRBJ1-2, with TRBD1 as a possible D gene (5 bases). The germline V and J ends were trimmed by 5 bases and 4 bases, with 14 bases remaining between them. Germline assignment: CDR1 MDHEN and CDR2 SYDVKM. CDR3 length: 14 amino acids. CDR3 coding DNA: TGTGCCAGCAGTCTCAAGGGACGGTTCTATGGCTACACCTTC. Its translation is CASSLKGRFYGYTF.

The chain combines TRBV5-6 with TRBJ1-1; D is unresolved. Germline V lookup: CDR1 SGHDT, CDR2 YYEEEE. CDR3 length: 15 amino acids. The V gene lost 4 bases and the J gene lost 5 bases, with 18 bases spanning the gap. Here the CDR3 reads CASSSLTGKRTEAFF. As DNA, the CDR3 is TGTGCCAGCAGCAGCCTGACGGGAAAACGGACTGAAGCTTTCTTT.

This chain's CDR3 is CASSIVGRGPNYGYTF. For the CDR3, the DNA is TGTGCCAGTAGTATAGTGGGAAGGGGACCTAACTATGGCTACACCTTC. This rearrangement joins TRBV19 to TRBJ1-2, with D possibly TRBD1 on 5 matching bases. The CDR3 sequence is 16 residues long. Germline V gene sequence: CDR1 LNHDA, CDR2 SQIVND (reference sequence). V was trimmed by 1 base and J by 0 bases, leaving 12 bases between them.

The rearrangement joins TRBV4-2 to TRBJ2-3, with D perhaps TRBD1 or TRBD2 (5 bases each). CDR3 length: 17 amino acids. Germline V CDR1 and CDR2: LGHNA, YNFKEQ. V was cut by 2 bases and J by 0 bases, with 15 bases left in between. The DNA for the CDR3 is TGTGCCAGCAGCCAACATGAGGGGTCATCTAGCACAGATACGCAGTATTTT. It encodes CASSQHEGSSSTDTQYF.

The V call is TRBV12-5, the J call TRBJ2-1, with 9 bases identical to TRBD2. Germline trimming cut 5 bases from V and 0 bases from J; bases unmatched to any gene: 2. Germline CDR1 is LGHNT and CDR2 is FRNRAP. The CDR3 runs 15 residues. Here the CDR3 reads CASGNSGSSYNEQFF. CDR3 nucleotide sequence: TGTGCTAGTGGTAATAGCGGGAGCTCCTACAATGAGCAGTTCTTC.

The chain recombines TRBV7-6 with TRBJ1-1; weak D call: TRBD1 (5 bases). V lost 0 bases to trimming and J lost 1 base, with 18 bases between them. This CDR3 contains 18 residues. CDR1 SGHVS and CDR2 FNYEAQ come from the germline V gene. CDR3 sequence reads: CASSLARRDFRTNTEAFF. The CDR3 coding sequence is TGTGCCAGCAGCTTAGCGCGGAGGGACTTTCGGACGAACACTGAAGCTTTCTTT.

The chain joins TRBV14 to TRBJ1-3; D not resolved. The CDR3 is made up of 15 amino acids. V was pared by 2 bases and J by 0 bases, with 8 bases between. Germline CDR1 is SGHDN and CDR2 is FVKESK. The CDR3 DNA reads as TGTGCCAGCAGCCAACTGGGATACTCTGGAAACACCATATATTTT. It codes for CASSQLGYSGNTIYF.

The genes are TRBV7-9 and TRBJ2-7; tentative D call: TRBD2 (7 bases). The CDR3 is 15 residues long. V shed 5 bases and J shed 4 bases, with 18 bases lying between them. Germline CDR1 and CDR2: SEHNR and FQNEAQ (reference sequence). The CDR3: CASSRGGGTEYEQYF. The CDR3 coding sequence is TGTGCCAGCAGCCGGGGAGGGGGGACTGAATACGAGCAGTACTTC.